The present entry profiles one TCR beta chain with its context. Only in-frame clones appear in the TCRdb table, and some are missing; sequencing was by immunoSEQ multiplex PCR. The data hold 90,000 or so clones, with around 90% observed a single time. Trimming removed 4 bases at V and 1 base at J, with 8 bases between. The CDR3 is 13 amino acids. Germline CDR1 is SGHNT and CDR2 is YYREEE (reference sequence). The source of the sample is a study of blood T cell repertoires in COVID-19. V is TRBV5-4 and J is TRBJ1-1; maybe TRBD1 (6 bases). This TCR was recovered from a man aged 55 to 70 with COVID-19, enrolled during active disease. Specimen: peripheral blood. The CDR3 loop is CASSGGQNTEAFF. The CDR3 coding sequence is TGTGCCAGCAGCGGGGGACAGAACACTGAAGCTTTCTTT.